The entry below gives a single T cell receptor beta chain sequence along with its context. The V end was cut by 4 bases, the J end by 6 bases, with 12 bases between. This CDR3 has 14 residues. Germline CDR1 reads LGHNA; CDR2 reads YSLEER. In the original processing: Estimation of nucleated cell counts was performed using reference gene primer amplification. Sequencing was performed with immunoSEQ multiplex PCR; in TCRdb, only in-frame clones are kept and a portion is missing. From that table come the V and J calls and clone size; the DNA was used to work out D and trimming. The repertoire holds approximately 190,000 clones, with about 88% as singletons. The data were obtained in a study of blood T cell repertoires in COVID-19.

The gene calls are TRBV4-3 and TRBJ1-4; D possibly corresponds to TRBD1 (5 bases). The TCR originated in a woman in her 40s who had recovered from COVID-19. Sequenced material: peripheral blood. CDR3 nucleotide sequence: TGCGCCAGCAGCCGAGACAGTCAGGATGAAAAACTGTTTTTT. Encoded protein: CASSRDSQDEKLFF.